The 32 T cell receptor beta chains given below trace back to one sample, sequenced in a study of blood T cell repertoires in COVID-19. Using immunoSEQ multiplex PCR, the repertoire was profiled, and TCRdb retains in-frame clones only, with some absent. The sample gives approximately 99,000 clones, roughly 86% of which show up once; 15% to 20% is in the top ten. The sample consisted of peripheral blood. These receptor sequences come from a human donor in a cohort sampled during active COVID-19.

Here the CDR3 reads CASSVGLQEETQYF. Here the CDR3 DNA reads TGTGCCAGCAGCGTAGGTCTCCAGGAAGAGACCCAGTACTTC. This sequence joins TRBV9 and TRBJ2-5; D is uncertain. Trimming removed 0 bases from V and 3 bases from J, with 9 bases in between. The CDR3 covers 14 residues. Per the germline V gene, CDR1 is SGDLS and CDR2 is YYNGEE.

The chain is built from TRBV6-2 or TRBV6-3 and TRBJ2-7; D gene unclear. V lost 5 bases to trimming and J lost 6 bases, with 20 bases between them. CDR3 length equals 15 residues. From germline, CDR1 is MNHEY and CDR2 SVGEGT. CDR3 DNA: TGTGCCAGCAGTGAGGATCAGCGAAGTCTAAGCGAGCAGTACTTC. Translation gives CASSEDQRSLSEQYF.

This clone has just a few counts. The V gene is TRBV5-1, the J gene TRBJ2-2; 14 bases fit TRBD2. The CDR3 runs 15 residues. CDR1 and CDR2 from the germline V gene are SGHRS and YFSETQ. Trimming removed 3 bases from V and 6 bases from J; junction bases left unmatched: 1. Here the CDR3 DNA reads TGCGCCAGCAGCTCGACTAGCGGGAGGGCCGGGGAGCTGTTTTTT. Protein sequence: CASSSTSGRAGELFF.

The count of this clone is one. The rearrangement joins TRBV6-1 to TRBJ2-3, with D possibly being TRBD2 (6 bases). Looked up from germline, CDR1 is MNHNS and CDR2 is SASEGT. The CDR3 spans 15 residues. The V and J ends lost 3 bases and 1 base respectively, with 11 bases between them. The CDR3 bases are TGTGCCAGCAGTGATCGGAGCGGGCGCACAGATACGCAGTATTTT. This sequence encodes CASSDRSGRTDTQYF.

This clone was counted once. The chain couples TRBV3-1 (or the pseudogene TRBV3-2) to TRBJ2-5; 7 positions agree with TRBD2. V shed 3 bases, J shed 2 bases, and the junction held 9 bases outside the gene matches. CDR1 and CDR2 (germline): LGHDT, YNNKEL (reference sequence). CDR3 length: 16 residues. The CDR3 sequence: CASSHEWASGQETQYF. CDR3 DNA: TGTGCCAGCAGCCATGAATGGGCTAGCGGACAAGAGACCCAGTACTTC.

In the case of this clone: The sample has other DNA sequences that encode this CDR3 too. The chain uses TRBV5-4 and TRBJ2-7, with TRBD2 identical over 8 bases. The CDR3 is 14 residues long. Germline V lookup: CDR1 SGHNT, CDR2 YYREEE (reference sequence). Germline trimming cut 2 bases from V and 0 bases from J; bases unmatched to any gene: 1. DNA of the CDR3: TGTGCCAGCAGCTTAAGCGGGAGCTCCTACGAGCAGTACTTC. The encoded protein is CASSLSGSSYEQYF.

V and J are TRBV2 and TRBJ1-3; 8 nucleotides agree with TRBD1. Per germline, CDR1 SNHLY and CDR2 FYNNEI. The CDR3 runs 15 residues. J was trimmed by 0 bases and V by 6 bases; bases with no gene match: 4. Written as DNA, the CDR3 is TGTGCCAGCAGGCAGGGGGCTGTCTCTGGAAACACCATATATTTT. Its translation is CASRQGAVSGNTIYF.

The chain links TRBV21-1 to TRBJ2-3; the table's D call of TRBD1 was not tested on the DNA. TRBV21-1 is a known pseudogene. This CDR3 spans 19 amino acids. The CDR3 is CASSKICCGLQGFTDTQYF. The CDR3 bases are TGTGCCAGCAGCAAAATTTGTTGTGGACTACAGGGGTTCACAGATACGCAGTATTTT.

In this sample, this clone turned up once. V gene TRBV6-1 combines with J gene TRBJ2-7, with 10 bases lining up with TRBD1. Unmatched junction bases numbered 4, after V lost 3 bases and J lost 2 bases. Germline values: CDR1 MNHNS, CDR2 SASEGT. The CDR3 consists of 15 residues. This CDR3 is CASSEDDRGPYEQYF. The CDR3 DNA is TGTGCCAGCAGTGAGGATGACAGGGGGCCCTACGAGCAGTACTTC.

This chain joins TRBV7-6 and TRBJ2-1; the D gene is possibly TRBD1 (7 bases). The CDR3 runs 19 residues. Germline V CDR1 and CDR2: SGHVS, FNYEAQ. V shed 4 bases and J shed 3 bases, with 25 bases lying between them. CDR3 sequence reads: CASSSGGRRGQGGYNEQFF. CDR3 coding DNA: TGTGCCAGCAGCTCAGGCGGGCGTCGCGGTCAGGGGGGCTACAATGAGCAGTTCTTC.

V gene TRBV18 combines with J gene TRBJ2-7; D is possibly TRBD1 (6 bases). V shed 4 bases and J shed 5 bases, with 15 bases lying between them. The CDR3 is 14 residues long. Per the germline V gene, CDR1 is KGHSH and CDR2 is LQKENI. The CDR3 region is CASSRGDIAHEQYF. The CDR3 nucleotides are TGTGCCAGCTCACGAGGGGACATAGCCCACGAGCAGTACTTC.

The V gene is TRBV5-4, the J gene TRBJ2-2, with TRBD2 matching 8 bases. Germline CDR1 SGHNT, CDR2 YYREEE (reference sequence). The CDR3 sequence is 18 residues long. The junction had 17 bases not matched to a gene; V was cut back by 3 bases and J by 7 bases. The CDR3 DNA sequence: TGTGCCAGCAGCTCCTTGTTGGGAGGAGCGGGAGTGAACGGGGAGCTGTTTTTT. Its protein product is CASSSLLGGAGVNGELFF.

V usage is TRBV15 and J usage is TRBJ2-7; 8 bases align to TRBD2. The CDR3 is made up of 13 amino acids. Germline V gives CDR1 LNHNV, CDR2 YYDKDF (reference sequence). V lost 11 bases and J lost 6; bases outside the gene matches: 12. CDR3: CASGGGGTSEQYF. In DNA, the CDR3 is TGTGCCTCGGGGGGAGGAGGGACTAGCGAGCAGTACTTC.

The chain combines TRBV9 with TRBJ2-3; 10 bases agree with TRBD2. Trimming cost V 0 bases and J 1 base; bases outside gene matches: 2. This CDR3 contains 16 residues. In germline, CDR1 is SGDLS, CDR2 YYNGEE. Here the CDR3 DNA reads TGTGCCAGCAGCGTAGGGCTAGCGGGAGGCACAGATACGCAGTATTTT. It encodes CASSVGLAGGTDTQYF.

This clone was detected only a few times. The V call is TRBV5-4, the J call TRBJ2-7; D might be TRBD1 (5 bases). The germline gives CDR1 SGHNT, CDR2 YYREEE (reference sequence). The CDR3 sequence is 11 residues long. Trimming took off 5 bases at V and 3 bases at J, with 6 bases between the two ends. CDR3 region: CASSDSYEQYF. The CDR3 coding sequence is TGTGCCAGCAGTGACAGCTACGAGCAGTACTTC.

This CDR3 reads CASSPEELSRREQFF. For the CDR3, the DNA is TGTGCCAGCAGCCCAGAGGAACTCTCCCGGCGGGAGCAGTTCTTC. V gene TRBV9 combines with J gene TRBJ2-1; D gene unclear. The CDR3 spans 15 residues. The V and J ends lost 4 bases and 10 bases respectively, with 21 bases between them. The V gene's germline CDR1 is SGDLS and CDR2 YYNGEE.

This clone was seen just once. The chain links TRBV15 to TRBJ2-5, with a weak D call TRBD1 (6 bases). The germline gives CDR1 LNHNV, CDR2 YYDKDF (reference sequence). The V and J ends lost 6 bases and 1 base respectively, with 18 bases between them. The length of the CDR3 is 16 residues. The DNA for the CDR3 is TGTGCCACCAGAACAGGACAGTCATCTTTCCAAGAGACCCAGTACTTC. Amino acids: CATRTGQSSFQETQYF.

This clone was picked up one time. The V call is TRBV9, the J call TRBJ2-1; 8 bases are a match to TRBD2. CDR1 is SGDLS, CDR2 YYNGEE, per germline. The CDR3 is 15 residues long. The trim removed 0 bases at V and 8 bases at J, leaving 7 bases unmatched. The CDR3 region is CASSVGRGLVYEQFF. The DNA for the CDR3 is TGTGCCAGCAGCGTAGGACGGGGACTAGTCTATGAGCAGTTCTTC.

The gene calls are TRBV7-3 and TRBJ2-7; 9 nucleotides agree with TRBD1. The germline V gene has CDR1 SGHTA and CDR2 FQGTGA. The ends lost 2 bases at V and 5 bases at J; junction bases unmatched: 4. The CDR3 runs to 14 residues. Here the CDR3 reads CASSLGQGPHEQYF. In DNA, the CDR3 is TGTGCCAGCAGCTTAGGACAGGGGCCCCACGAGCAGTACTTC.

This chain uses TRBV7-8 with TRBJ2-1; D is undetermined. CDR3 length equals 15 residues. Per the germline V gene, CDR1 is SGHVS and CDR2 is FQNEAQ. Trimming removed 3 bases from V and 9 bases from J, with 18 bases in between. The CDR3 region has the DNA TGTGCCAGCAGCTTCGTCCTAGGTGGTCCCGGTGAGCAGTTCTTC. Translated: CASSFVLGGPGEQFF.

V usage is TRBV27 and J usage is TRBJ2-4, with D tentatively TRBD1 (6 bases). Per germline, CDR1 MNHEY and CDR2 SMNVEV (reference sequence). The CDR3 totals 15 residues. The ends were cut back, 6 bases at V and 0 bases at J, with 12 bases in the middle. The CDR3 DNA sequence: TGTGCCAGCAGCCAGTCACAGGGAGCCAAAAACATTCAGTACTTC. Its protein is CASSQSQGAKNIQYF.

This rearrangement joins TRBV5-6 to TRBJ2-3; maybe TRBD2 (6 bases). CDR1 and CDR2 from the germline V gene are SGHDT and YYEEEE. The length of the CDR3 is 14 residues. V was trimmed by 4 bases and J by 5 bases, leaving 14 bases between them. This CDR3 is CASSPGTSRDTQYF. The CDR3 DNA follows: TGTGCCAGCAGCCCCGGGACTTCCAGAGATACGCAGTATTTT.

This clone was seen repeatedly, ten times or more. The chain carries TRBV2 and TRBJ2-7; D is undetermined. The CDR3 is 11 residues long. Germline V lookup: CDR1 SNHLY, CDR2 FYNNEI. V was cut by 6 bases and J by 7 bases, with 10 bases left in between. The CDR3, as DNA: TGTGCCAGCAGCCCCCGGTGGGAGCAGTACTTC. Its translation is CASSPRWEQYF.

The count of this clone is one. V usage is TRBV6-6 and J usage is TRBJ2-3; D might be TRBD2 (6 bases). This CDR3 has 12 residues. Per germline, CDR1 MNHNY and CDR2 SVGAGI (reference sequence). With 8 bases removed from V and 5 bases from J, the gap between germline ends came to 11 bases. CDR3 nucleotide sequence: TGTGCCAGCGGCTTCGGGGGAGATACGCAGTATTTT. This translates into CASGFGGDTQYF.

This clone was observed once. This chain links TRBV27 with TRBJ2-1; TRBD2 is a possible D gene (6 bases). The CDR3 is 14 amino acids. Germline lookup yields CDR1 MNHEY and CDR2 SMNVEV (reference sequence). V was shortened by 8 bases and J by 7 bases, with 18 bases between the two germline ends. The DNA of the CDR3 is TGTGCCAGCCGCCGGAGGGGAGAGGGTAATGAGCAGTTCTTC. Translation gives CASRRRGEGNEQFF.

J is TRBJ2-1 and V is TRBV6-5, with TRBD2 identical over 8 bases. CDR1 and CDR2 (germline): MNHEY, SVGAGI. The CDR3 loop spans 15 amino acids. With 7 bases clipped from V and 9 bases from J, the junction kept 14 bases outside the gene matches. CDR3 DNA: TGTGCCAGCATGCGAGGACCGGGACTAGTGGTTGAGCAGTTCTTC. Translated, it gives CASMRGPGLVVEQFF.

This chain links TRBV19 with TRBJ2-1; 14 bases map to TRBD2. Germline trimming cut 5 bases from V and 7 bases from J; bases unmatched to any gene: 4. CDR1 and CDR2 from the germline V gene are LNHDA and SQIVND (reference sequence). The CDR3 is made up of 15 amino acids. The CDR3 region is CASSLGTSGRNEQFF. CDR3 nucleotide sequence: TGTGCCAGTAGTCTCGGGACTAGCGGGAGAAATGAGCAGTTCTTC.

CDR3: CASSPALPNTDTQYF. As DNA, the CDR3 is TGTGCCAGCAGCCCCGCGTTGCCCAACACAGATACGCAGTATTTT. The V gene is TRBV7-9, the J gene TRBJ2-3; no firm D call. CDR3 length: 15 residues. Germline values: CDR1 SEHNR, CDR2 FQNEAQ (reference sequence). The V end was cut by 5 bases, the J end by 2 bases, with 14 bases between.

The V gene is TRBV19, the J gene TRBJ2-3, with TRBD2 matching 13 bases. Trimming removed 4 bases from V and 6 bases from J; junction bases left unmatched: 7. The V gene's germline CDR1 is LNHDA and CDR2 SQIVND (reference sequence). The CDR3 is made up of 16 amino acids. The CDR3 loop reads CASSKRTSGRRDTQYF. The CDR3 DNA sequence: TGTGCCAGTAGTAAGAGGACTAGCGGGAGACGGGATACGCAGTATTTT.

The chain carries TRBV28 and TRBJ2-6; no clear D. Deletions cut 4 bases from V and 3 bases from J, with 19 bases between. The CDR3 extends over 18 amino acids. Germline loops: CDR1 MDHEN, CDR2 SYDVKM. The CDR3 sequence is CASSSLDPGVSGANVLTF. Written as DNA, the CDR3 is TGTGCCAGCAGTTCATTGGATCCAGGTGTGAGTGGGGCCAACGTCCTGACTTTC.

The rearrangement joins TRBV5-4 to TRBJ2-3, with D perhaps TRBD1 (6 bases). Trimming removed 3 bases from V and 6 bases from J, with 17 bases in between. The CDR3 consists of 15 residues. Germline assignment: CDR1 SGHNT and CDR2 YYREEE (reference sequence). The CDR3 loop reads CASSWDKGLGDTQYF. CDR3 sequence (DNA): TGTGCCAGCAGCTGGGACAAGGGGTTGGGGGATACGCAGTATTTT.

The V call is TRBV5-1, the J call TRBJ1-1; D unclear. This CDR3 has 16 amino acids. CDR1 is SGHRS and CDR2 is YFSETQ in the germline V gene. V was pared by 3 bases and J by 4 bases, with 19 bases between. CDR3 coding DNA: TGCGCCAGCAGCTGGCGACGGTTTGGGGAGAGCACTGAAGCTTTCTTT. It is translated as CASSWRRFGESTEAFF.